A single sample is the source of the 28 T cell receptor beta chains below, sequenced in a study of regulatory dendritic cells for organ transplantation. Sequencing was performed with immunoSEQ multiplex PCR; in TCRdb, only in-frame clones are kept and a portion is missing. The sample holds under 40,000 clones, approximately 90% seen once. The source material was naive CD8+ T cells from blood. The subset was: CD45RA+ naive T cells. The source of these receptors is a human donor in good health.

The table lists this clone with a count of one. This sequence joins TRBV6-1 and TRBJ2-3; 9 bases are a match to TRBD1. The CDR3 loop spans 11 amino acids. Germline V gene data show CDR1 as MNHNS and CDR2 as SASEGT. The junction had 7 bases not matched to a gene; V was cut back by 10 bases and J by 11 bases. CDR3 nucleotide sequence: TGTGCCACCAAGTGGGGACAGGGGCAGTATTTT. It encodes CATKWGQGQYF.

This clone was recorded only once. This chain links TRBV19 with TRBJ1-1; 9 positions match TRBD1. The CDR3 runs to 16 residues. Trimming removed 4 bases from V and 1 base from J; junction bases left unmatched: 7. Germline V gene lookup returns CDR1 LNHDA and CDR2 SQIVND (reference sequence). The CDR3 DNA sequence: TGTGCCAGTAGTACTAGGGACAGGGAAAGGAACACTGAAGCTTTCTTT. Translating it yields CASSTRDRERNTEAFF.

The J gene is TRBJ1-5, the V gene TRBV7-6, with a tentative D call TRBD1 (6 bases). The germline V gene has CDR1 SGHVS and CDR2 FNYEAQ. The V end lost 4 bases, the J end lost 6 bases, and 16 bases lay between the germline ends. CDR3 size: 15 residues. This chain's CDR3 is CASSSIPDRSQPQHF. In nucleotides, the CDR3 is TGTGCCAGCAGCTCTATACCCGACAGGAGTCAGCCCCAGCATTTT.

The gene calls are TRBV19 and TRBJ1-2, with 8 bases lining up with TRBD1. The CDR3 has 14 amino acids. The germline V gene has CDR1 LNHDA and CDR2 SQIVND (reference sequence). V gave up 3 bases and J gave up 8 bases; unmatched junction bases: 8. CDR3 coding DNA: TGTGCCAGTAGTATGGTTCAGGGGGCGGAAGGCTACACCTTC. This gives the protein CASSMVQGAEGYTF.

V usage is TRBV5-4 and J usage is TRBJ2-7; D may correspond to TRBD1 or TRBD2 (5 bases each). The CDR3 consists of 13 residues. With 0 bases removed from V and 6 bases from J, the gap between germline ends came to 10 bases. From germline, CDR1 is SGHNT and CDR2 YYREEE (reference sequence). CDR3 sequence: CASSLGGTSEQYF. In nucleotides, the CDR3 is TGTGCCAGCAGCTTGGGAGGGACGAGCGAGCAGTACTTC.

The chain combines TRBV27 with TRBJ2-2, with 7 positions matching TRBD1. The V gene end was trimmed by 8 bases and the J gene end by 1 base; junction bases not matched to a gene: 1. The CDR3 length is 13 residues. In germline, CDR1 is MNHEY, CDR2 SMNVEV (reference sequence). This chain's CDR3 is CASRTGNTGELFF. The CDR3, as DNA: TGTGCCAGCCGGACAGGGAACACCGGGGAGCTGTTTTTT.

V gene TRBV23-1 combines with J gene TRBJ2-7; D tentatively fits TRBD1 or TRBD2 (5 bases each). TRBV23-1 is filed as an ORF, its function uncertain. CDR3 size: 13 residues. V was clipped by 2 bases and J by 7 bases, with 12 bases between them. The CDR3 protein is CASSQKGTGEQYF. The CDR3 coding sequence is TGCGCCAGCAGTCAAAAGGGGACGGGAGAGCAGTACTTC.

This clone was seen more than once but under ten times. This sequence joins TRBV7-9 and TRBJ1-1; D unresolved. The CDR3 sequence is 12 residues long. CDR1 and CDR2 from the germline V gene are SEHNR and FQNEAQ (reference sequence). The V end was cut by 4 bases, the J end by 8 bases, with 11 bases between. The CDR3 here is CASSYEMPEAFF. CDR3 nucleotide sequence: TGTGCCAGCAGCTATGAGATGCCAGAAGCTTTCTTT.

The chain has TRBV4-1 and TRBJ2-7, with D unclear. CDR1 and CDR2 from the germline V gene are MGHRA and YSYEKL. Deletions cut 2 bases from V and 4 bases from J, with 15 bases between. CDR3 length equals 15 residues. The DNA for the CDR3 is TGCGCCAGCAGCCAAATCTCTTCCCGAGGATACGAGCAGTACTTC. Its protein is CASSQISSRGYEQYF.

For the CDR3, the DNA is TGTGCCAGCAGTGCGCAGGGTCAAGATGTCGATGAGCAGTTCTTC. This encodes CASSAQGQDVDEQFF. V usage is TRBV9 and J usage is TRBJ2-1; TRBD1 might be the D (5 bases). Trimming took off 5 bases at V and 8 bases at J, with 20 bases between the two ends. Looked up from germline, CDR1 is SGDLS and CDR2 is YYNGEE. The CDR3 loop spans 15 amino acids.

The V gene is TRBV5-4, the J gene TRBJ2-2; 7 nucleotides align to TRBD1. The CDR3 totals 15 residues. Germline-derived CDR1 and CDR2 are SGHNT and YYREEE (reference sequence). The J segment lost 7 bases and the V segment lost 4 bases, leaving 10 bases of the junction unmatched. CDR3 nucleotide sequence: TGTGCCAGCAGCCTGACAGGGTGGTACGACGGGGAGCTGTTTTTT. This codes for CASSLTGWYDGELFF. The whole variable domain, filled in from reference TRBV5-4 and TRBJ2-2, reads ETGVTQSPTHLIKTRGQQVTLRCSSQSGHNTVSWYQQALGQGPQFIFQYYREEENGRGNFPPRFSGLQFPNYSSELNVNALELDDSALYLCASSLTGWYDGELFFGEGSRLTVL.

This chain uses TRBV6-5 with TRBJ1-2; D is ambiguous. V was trimmed by 4 bases and J by 4 bases, leaving 10 bases between them. The CDR3 runs to 13 residues. From germline, CDR1 is MNHEY and CDR2 SVGAGI. The CDR3 reads CASSWNGVYGYTF. DNA for the CDR3: TGTGCCAGCAGTTGGAACGGCGTCTATGGCTACACCTTC.

The chain carries TRBV6-6 and TRBJ2-7; 7 bases line up with TRBD2. Germline lookup yields CDR1 MNHNY and CDR2 SVGAGI (reference sequence). Unmatched junction bases numbered 8, after V lost 2 bases and J lost 7 bases. This CDR3 has 14 amino acids. The CDR3 sequence is CASSYGTGGAEQYF. For the CDR3, the DNA is TGTGCCAGCAGTTACGGGACGGGGGGAGCTGAGCAGTACTTC.

The V call is TRBV7-9, the J call TRBJ1-4; the D gene is possibly TRBD1 (5 bases). Germline V gives CDR1 SEHNR, CDR2 FQNEAQ (reference sequence). The germline V and J ends were trimmed by 4 bases and 5 bases, with 17 bases remaining between them. The CDR3 covers 16 residues. CDR3 nucleotides: TGTGCCAGCAGCTCACTCGGGACTGAATCAAATGAAAAACTGTTTTTT. Protein sequence: CASSSLGTESNEKLFF.

This CDR3 reads CATHLIEQYF. CDR3 in DNA: TGTGCCACCCACCTCATCGAGCAGTACTTC. V is TRBV2 and J is TRBJ2-7, with D unresolved. Germline assignment: CDR1 SNHLY and CDR2 FYNNEI. V was shortened by 10 bases and J by 6 bases, with 10 bases between the two germline ends. CDR3 length equals 10 residues.

This rearrangement joins TRBV7-9 to TRBJ1-5; D not resolved. CDR3 length: 14 amino acids. V lost 6 bases and J lost 3, with 12 bases in between. The germline CDR1 and CDR2 sequences are SEHNR and FQNEAQ (reference sequence). The CDR3 nucleotides read TGTGCCAGCAGGCGCGAAGGGATCAATCAGCCCCAGCATTTT. It encodes CASRREGINQPQHF.

The rearrangement links TRBV18 to TRBJ2-7; 8 nucleotides line up with TRBD1. The V gene's germline CDR1 is KGHSH and CDR2 LQKENI. CDR3 length: 15 amino acids. Germline trimming cut 0 bases from V and 2 bases from J; bases unmatched to any gene: 3. CDR3 protein: CASSPPGQATYEQYF. In nucleotides, the CDR3 is TGTGCCAGCTCACCACCGGGACAGGCCACCTACGAGCAGTACTTC.

This chain uses TRBV19 with TRBJ2-2; TRBD2 agrees at 7 bases. CDR3 length: 17 amino acids. The V segment lost 8 bases and the J segment 1 base; nucleotides outside the gene matches: 13. Germline-derived CDR1 and CDR2 are LNHDA and SQIVND (reference sequence). The CDR3 protein is CASHGTRGGRNTGELFF. In nucleotides, the CDR3 is TGTGCCAGTCACGGGACCCGCGGGGGTCGGAACACCGGGGAGCTGTTTTTT.

The chain is built from TRBV27 and TRBJ1-1; D not certain. The V gene lost 5 bases and the J gene lost 1 base, with 11 bases spanning the gap. CDR3 length: 14 residues. The V gene's germline CDR1 is MNHEY and CDR2 SMNVEV (reference sequence). The CDR3 coding sequence is TGTGCCAGCAGTCCCCTTACTACGAACACTGAAGCTTTCTTT. This codes for CASSPLTTNTEAFF.

The chain recombines TRBV11-3 with TRBJ2-1, with 7 bases lining up with TRBD1. Germline V lookup: CDR1 SGHNT, CDR2 YENEEA. The CDR3 is 15 amino acids. V shed 5 bases, J shed 7 bases, and the junction held 11 bases outside the gene matches. CDR3 amino acids: CASSTGTGALNEQFF. CDR3 coding DNA: TGTGCCAGCAGCACCGGAACAGGGGCACTGAATGAGCAGTTCTTC.

This rearrangement joins TRBV27 to TRBJ1-2, with 9 bases matching TRBD1. Germline trimming cut 7 bases from V and 0 bases from J; bases unmatched to any gene: 12. This CDR3 has 17 amino acids. Germline lookup yields CDR1 MNHEY and CDR2 SMNVEV (reference sequence). The CDR3 reads CASTDGTGRGPNYGYTF. In nucleotides, the CDR3 is TGTGCCAGCACGGACGGGACAGGGAGGGGGCCTAACTATGGCTACACCTTC.

The chain recombines TRBV13 with TRBJ2-3; 7 bases match TRBD2. Germline CDR1 PRHDT, CDR2 FYEKMQ (reference sequence). The CDR3 is 17 amino acids. With 5 bases clipped from V and 0 bases from J, the junction kept 11 bases outside the gene matches. The CDR3 coding sequence is TGTGCCAGCAGCCTATCCCTAGCGGAAACTAGCACAGATACGCAGTATTTT. Translated: CASSLSLAETSTDTQYF.

The chain uses TRBV7-2 and TRBJ1-1; D gene unclear. Per germline, CDR1 SGHTA and CDR2 FQGNSA. There are 15 residues in the CDR3. V was trimmed by 1 base and J by 4 bases, leaving 13 bases between them. The CDR3 sequence is CASSLVAQRGTEAFF. CDR3 DNA: TGTGCCAGCAGCTTAGTGGCACAAAGAGGCACTGAAGCTTTCTTT.

This chain uses TRBV7-9 with TRBJ2-1; 8 bases are a match to TRBD2. The junction had 7 bases not matched to a gene; V was cut back by 5 bases and J by 1 base. This CDR3 spans 16 amino acids. CDR1 SEHNR and CDR2 FQNEAQ come from the germline V gene (reference sequence). CDR3 sequence reads: CASSPSGSVSYNEQFF. The DNA for the CDR3 is TGTGCCAGCAGCCCCAGCGGGAGTGTTTCCTACAATGAGCAGTTCTTC.

The chain joins TRBV13 to TRBJ2-3; the D is unclear. In germline, CDR1 is PRHDT, CDR2 FYEKMQ (reference sequence). The CDR3 spans 15 residues. The V and J ends lost 1 base and 0 bases respectively, with 8 bases between them. Here the CDR3 DNA reads TGTGCCAGCAGCTTAGCAGCAACTAGCACAGATACGCAGTATTTT. As protein: CASSLAATSTDTQYF.

This chain links TRBV29-1 with TRBJ1-1, with D hard to call. Looked up from germline, CDR1 is SQVTM and CDR2 is ANQGSEA. Trimming removed 7 bases from V and 1 base from J, with 10 bases in between. CDR3 length equals 12 residues. The DNA of the CDR3 is TGCAGCGGGAAGCAGCAGAACACTGAAGCTTTCTTT. Protein sequence: CSGKQQNTEAFF.

The chain is built from TRBV4-3 and TRBJ1-5, with D uncertain. The germline CDR1 and CDR2 sequences are LGHNA and YSLEER. This CDR3 region has 15 residues. V was trimmed by 1 base and J by 0 bases, leaving 7 bases between them. CDR3 bases: TGCGCCAGCAGCCAAGCAGCTTATAGCAATCAGCCCCAGCATTTT. Translating gives CASSQAAYSNQPQHF.

V gene TRBV18 combines with J gene TRBJ2-1; D call uncertain. Germline CDR1 reads KGHSH; CDR2 reads LQKENI. Deletions cut 6 bases from V and 2 bases from J, with 14 bases between. The CDR3 covers 15 residues. The CDR3 bases are TGTGCCAGCTCCTATTCGAGCGCACCCTACAATGAGCAGTTCTTC. Protein: CASSYSSAPYNEQFF.